This paragraph reports one T cell receptor (beta chain). The antigen remains undetermined. The data are from a study of cytomegalovirus exposure and HLA in healthy donors. Study-wide results and caveats: Reportedly, a later analysis found an Asian-associated ancestry cluster had fewer N-insertions than the roughly 700-donor mean.

V shed 3 bases and J shed 3 bases, with 9 bases lying between them. CDR1 is SGDLS and CDR2 is YYNGEE in the germline V gene. This CDR3 comprises 14 residues. The primer mix had 60 Vbeta and 13 Jbeta primers. Sequenced by immunoSEQ multiplex PCR; TCRdb stores in-frame clones only, minus some. The top ten hold approximately 0.73% of the sample, which has 150,000 to 200,000 clones, 79% seen once. The chain employs TRBV9 and TRBJ1-4; unclear D gene. The sequencing input was PBMCs. This TCR was recovered from a woman in her thirties or forties in good health and CMV-seronegative. CDR3 nucleotide sequence: TGTGCCAGCAGCGGAATTGAGGCTAATGAAAAACTGTTTTTT. It is translated as CASSGIEANEKLFF.